The source of this T cell receptor (beta chain) is a study of human T cells and chemical hapten exposure. Time point given: patch test 3, about 24 weeks after DPC sensitization. Treatment here: therapeutic diphenylcyclopropenone sensitization with weekly scalp DPC. The template was total RNA from unfractionated whole blood. TCRdb independently ran MiXCR on the RACE reads; one entry per CDR3 protein. The table lists over 35,000 distinct CDR3 sequences, more than 9.5% of them singletons. The CDR3 covers 16 residues. V lost 5 bases and J lost 4; bases outside the gene matches: 11. Germline V gives CDR1 SGHRS, CDR2 YFSETQ. This clonotype has at least ten counts.

This TCR came from a middle-aged woman with alopecia areata. Some clones in this sample may be carry-over from other donors' samples. This rearrangement joins TRBV5-1 to TRBJ2-3, with 9 positions matching TRBD2. The sample in question was whole blood, obtained in connection with sensitization to the hapten diphenylcyclopropenone (DPC). The CDR3 bases are TGCGCCAGCAGATCCCAATTAGCGGGAGTGCCAGATACGCAGTATTTT. Amino acids: CASRSQLAGVPDTQYF.